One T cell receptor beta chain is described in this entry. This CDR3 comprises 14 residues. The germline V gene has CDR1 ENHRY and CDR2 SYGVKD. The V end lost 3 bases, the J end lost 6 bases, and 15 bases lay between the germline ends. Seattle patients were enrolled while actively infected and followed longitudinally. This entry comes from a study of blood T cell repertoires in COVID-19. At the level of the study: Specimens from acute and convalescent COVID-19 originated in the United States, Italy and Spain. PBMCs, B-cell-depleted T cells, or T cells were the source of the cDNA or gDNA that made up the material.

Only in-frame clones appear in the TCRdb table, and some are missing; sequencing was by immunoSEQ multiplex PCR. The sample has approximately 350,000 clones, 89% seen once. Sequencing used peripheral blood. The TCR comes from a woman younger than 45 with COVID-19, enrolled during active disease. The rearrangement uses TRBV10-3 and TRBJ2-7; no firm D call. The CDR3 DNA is TGTGCCATCAGTGATCGGTCGGGTTTGGGCGAGCAGTACTTC. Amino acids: CAISDRSGLGEQYF.